This TCR beta chain stems from a study of T cells expressing NK-cell markers. Overall study: Sorted CD3+CD56+NKG2C+, CD3+CD56+NKG2C- and CD3+CD56-NKG2C+ T-cell subsets were beta-chain profiled.

Germline-derived CDR1 and CDR2 are SGHNT and YYREEE (reference sequence). The CDR3 totals 15 residues. Reanalyzing the 5' RACE reads, TCRdb keeps one entry per CDR3 protein, without DNA. The sample table includes some 440,000 distinct CDR3 sequences. The gene calls are TRBV5-4 and TRBJ2-1; TCRdb returns TRBD2, unconfirmable since there is no DNA. This receptor was identified in a woman aged 45-60 years in good health. The sample comprised blood T cells: a sorted CD56 or NKG2C T cell subset, CD4+ or CD8+ T cells, or bulk PBMC T cells (not recorded which). CDR3 residues: CASSRTSGRDNEQFF. The complete variable domain, with remaining parts taken from reference TRBV5-4 and TRBJ2-1, reads ETGVTQSPTHLIKTRGQQVTLRCSSQSGHNTVSWYQQALGQGPQFIFQYYREEENGRGNFPPRFSGLQFPNYSSELNVNALELDDSALYLCASSRTSGRDNEQFFGPGTRLTVL.